The T cell receptor (beta chain) under discussion was sequenced for a study of Tregs in tolerant kidney transplant recipients. Unstimulated Tregs (CD4+CD25+CD127-) and CD4+CD25- non-Tregs were sorted from PBMCs. Some clones are missing from TCRdb's copy, which holds only in-frame ones; the method was immunoSEQ multiplex PCR. This sample has 120,000 or so clones; roughly 93% occur once, and the top ten carry approximately 0.59%. On this clone itself: No antigen is known for it.

Whole-study findings and limits: Biological reproducibility was not directly addressed in this study. The small number of patients limits these findings pending further validation.

Germline CDR1 reads SGHTA; CDR2 reads FQGTGA. The V and J ends lost 2 bases and 0 bases respectively, with 4 bases between them. This CDR3 comprises 14 residues. The sequence was collected from a human donor in good health. J is TRBJ2-2 and V is TRBV7-3; D ambiguous. The material sequenced was CD4+ T cells from blood. This CDR3 is CASSLSPNTGELFF. CDR3 nucleotide sequence: TGTGCCAGCAGCTTATCACCGAACACCGGGGAGCTGTTTTTT.